Included here is one T cell receptor beta chain sequence, with context. Its antigen is not known. This sample is part of a study of T-cell memory formation after mild COVID-19. Whole-study findings and limits: Pre-infection memory showed some responding clones, and this suggested that cross-reactive memory joined.

TCRdb independently ran MiXCR on the 5' RACE reads; one entry per CDR3 protein. The repertoire consists of around 370,000 distinct CDR3 sequences, with around 21% occurring once and the leading ten covering about 12%. Germline V gives CDR1 SGHVS, CDR2 FQNEAQ. With V trimmed by 0 bases and J by 6 bases, 12 bases remained unmatched. This CDR3 region has 18 residues. The sequence was obtained from an adult woman who had mild COVID-19 (a few samples of this study predate the infection). Cell type and time point are not known. The sample taken for sequencing was PBMCs or a T cell subset sorted from them (not recorded which). This chain joins TRBV7-8 and TRBJ2-3, with TRBD2 matching over 10 bases. CDR3 DNA: TGTGCCAGCAGCTTAGCAGCGGGAGGGCCTCAATTCGGGGATACGCAGTATTTT. Its translation is CASSLAAGGPQFGDTQYF.